The next 28 T cell receptor beta chains were all read from a single sample in a study of T cell repertoires in cytomegalovirus infection. No antigens are known for them. TCRdb fed the reads into MiXCR, producing one record per CDR3 protein. Of approximately 910,000 distinct CDR3 sequences listed, around 32% were seen once; the top ten hold roughly 13%. Sample: cultured CD8+ T cells from PBMCs, taken from culture after CMV antigen stimulation. All receptors derive from a human donor in good health (CMV status not recorded). Some clones in this sample may be carry-over from other donors' samples.

This clonotype has a handful of counts. The chain is built from TRBV2 and TRBJ2-3; D not certain. The CDR3 spans 15 residues. The V end was cut by 1 base, the J end by 3 bases, with 11 bases between. Germline V CDR1 and CDR2: SNHLY, FYNNEI. In nucleotides, the CDR3 is TGTGCCAGCAGTGAAGACAGCGACCTGACAGATACGCAGTATTTT. As protein: CASSEDSDLTDTQYF.

This clonotype turned up a few times. The CDR3 loop is CATVGGSYEQYF. CDR3 bases: TGTGCCACCGTAGGGGGGAGCTACGAGCAGTACTTC. The rearrangement links TRBV7-9 to TRBJ2-7; D tentatively reads TRBD1 or TRBD2 (6 bases each). Trimming took 10 bases from V and 3 from J, leaving 13 bases between them. The CDR3 totals 12 residues. Germline V gene data show CDR1 as SEHNR and CDR2 as FQNEAQ (reference sequence).

This clonotype was picked up many times. The gene calls are TRBV7-8 and TRBJ2-7; D not resolved. The V gene lost 0 bases and the J gene lost 0 bases, with 15 bases spanning the gap. CDR1 SGHVS and CDR2 FQNEAQ come from the germline V gene. The CDR3 covers 17 residues. Here the CDR3 DNA reads TGTGCCAGCAGCTTAGCGCTTCAGGTTGGCCCCTCCTACGAGCAGTACTTC. Translating gives CASSLALQVGPSYEQYF.

This clonotype was found a few times. The V gene is TRBV6-6, the J gene TRBJ2-5; D remains unclear. There are 15 residues in the CDR3. The V gene lost 5 bases and the J gene lost 5 bases, with 18 bases spanning the gap. Germline V gene sequence: CDR1 MNHNY, CDR2 SVGAGI (reference sequence). CDR3: CASSPRQPTRETQYF. In DNA, the CDR3 is TGTGCCAGCAGTCCCAGGCAGCCTACAAGGGAGACCCAGTACTTC.

The V call is TRBV7-8, the J call TRBJ2-2, with no clear D. V was shortened by 7 bases and J by 7 bases, with 10 bases between the two germline ends. The CDR3 totals 12 residues. CDR1 and CDR2 from the germline V gene are SGHVS and FQNEAQ. CDR3 in DNA: TGTGCCAGCACACGTGGGTGCGGGGAGCTGTTTTTT. It codes for CASTRGCGELFF.

The chain couples TRBV6-5 to TRBJ2-7; 7 nucleotides align to TRBD1. Trimming took 7 bases from V and 4 from J; bases not matched to a gene: 10. The CDR3 sequence is 14 residues long. The V gene's germline CDR1 is MNHEY and CDR2 SVGAGI. The CDR3 nucleotides read TGTGCCAGCACCAAGGTAGGGGGCTGGTACGAGCAGTACTTC. Translating gives CASTKVGGWYEQYF.

Details on this clonotype: This may come from a read error, since a much larger clone is one base off. The gene calls are TRBV7-8 and TRBJ2-7, with 8 bases aligning to TRBD1. The germline CDR1 and CDR2 sequences are SGHVS and FQNEAQ. The CDR3 is 14 amino acids. V dropped 7 bases and J dropped 6; count of bases not matched to a gene: 11. The CDR3 DNA reads TGTGCCAGCACCCCGAAGACAGGGGCCTGCGAGCAGTACGTC. Protein: CASTPKTGACEQYV.

The CDR3 loop is CASSLRPGGDTQYF. For the CDR3, the DNA is TGTGCCAGCAGTTTACGTCCAGGAGGGGATACGCAGTATTTT. This chain links TRBV27 with TRBJ2-3; tentatively, D is TRBD2 (6 bases). Trimming removed 2 bases at V and 6 bases at J, with 12 bases between. The CDR3 runs 14 residues. The germline V gene encodes CDR1 MNHEY and CDR2 SMNVEV (reference sequence).

A note on this clonotype: The junction departs from the called germline gene at one end, perhaps through a read error. The gene calls are TRBV7-3 and TRBJ2-1, with 8 bases aligning to TRBD2. Germline CDR1 and CDR2: SGHTA and FQGTGA. CDR3 size: 16 residues. DNA of the CDR3: TGTGCCAGCAGCTACGGTGTCGGGGGGGCCTTGGTTGAGCGGTTCTTC. Its protein is CASSYGVGGALVERFF.

This clonotype has a handful of counts. The chain has TRBV27 and TRBJ2-1; 7 nucleotides agree with TRBD1. This CDR3 region has 13 residues. V lost 6 bases and J lost 4; bases outside the gene matches: 3. Germline V gene lookup returns CDR1 MNHEY and CDR2 SMNVEV (reference sequence). DNA for the CDR3: TGTGCCAGCAGGGGACAGCCATACAATGAGCAGTTCTTC. Its protein is CASRGQPYNEQFF.

This clonotype was counted ten times or more. This rearrangement joins TRBV7-8 to TRBJ2-1; D perhaps matches TRBD2 (5 bases). The germline V gene encodes CDR1 SGHVS and CDR2 FQNEAQ. V was clipped by 4 bases and J by 0 bases, with 10 bases between them. The CDR3 spans 15 residues. CDR3 in amino acids: CASSSGLSSYNEQFF. CDR3 nucleotides: TGTGCCAGCAGCTCAGGACTGAGCTCCTACAATGAGCAGTTCTTC.

This clonotype was seen only a few times. This sequence joins TRBV4-1 and TRBJ2-2; the D gene is possibly TRBD2 (5 bases). Trimming stripped 0 bases from V and 3 bases from J, with 11 bases between. CDR1 is MGHRA, CDR2 YSYEKL, per germline. The CDR3 loop spans 16 amino acids. CDR3 sequence reads: CASSQDLGSYTGELFF. The CDR3 DNA is TGCGCCAGCAGCCAAGATTTGGGGAGCTACACCGGGGAGCTGTTTTTT.

The chain combines TRBV18 with TRBJ2-5; no clear D gene. The V end was cut by 7 bases, the J end by 2 bases, with 5 bases between. Germline CDR1 is KGHSH and CDR2 is LQKENI. The CDR3 sequence is 11 residues long. CDR3 residues: CASFGQETQYF. DNA of the CDR3: TGTGCCAGCTTCGGGCAAGAGACCCAGTACTTC.

This clonotype was counted only a few times. This chain connects TRBV3-1 to TRBJ2-7, with D tentatively TRBD2 (6 bases). The CDR3 consists of 14 residues. Germline V lookup: CDR1 LGHDT, CDR2 YNNKEL (reference sequence). V was trimmed by 2 bases and J by 4 bases, leaving 12 bases between them. CDR3 bases: TGTGCCAGCAGCCAATGGCTAGCGACTTACGAGCAGTACTTC. Protein sequence: CASSQWLATYEQYF.

This chain joins TRBV13 and TRBJ1-3; 8 bases line up with TRBD1. Germline CDR1 is PRHDT and CDR2 is FYEKMQ (reference sequence). V lost 0 bases to trimming and J lost 7 bases; unmatched junction nucleotides: 8. The CDR3 consists of 16 residues. CDR3 amino acids: CASSLGLGQGRNTIYF. The CDR3 DNA is TGTGCCAGCAGCTTAGGCCTCGGACAGGGACGGAACACCATATATTTT. The complete variable domain, with remaining parts taken from reference TRBV13 and TRBJ1-3, reads AAGVIQSPRHLIKEKRETATLKCYPIPRHDTVYWYQQGPGQDPQFLISFYEKMQSDKGSIPDRFSAQQFSDYHSELNMSSLELGDSALYFCASSLGLGQGRNTIYFGEGSWLTVV.

V and J are TRBV27 and TRBJ2-5; 12 bases align to TRBD2. The J segment lost 3 bases and the V segment lost 5 bases, leaving 16 bases of the junction unmatched. The germline V gene encodes CDR1 MNHEY and CDR2 SMNVEV (reference sequence). The CDR3 length is 19 residues. The CDR3: CASSPLRASGGAVEETQYF. The CDR3, as DNA: TGTGCCAGCAGTCCCCTCCGGGCTAGCGGGGGGGCCGTGGAAGAGACCCAGTACTTC.

Comments on this clonotype: A much bigger clone sits one base away, suggesting this may be a read error. V gene TRBV7-8 combines with J gene TRBJ2-7, with 8 bases that match TRBD1. The V gene end was trimmed by 5 bases and the J gene end by 4 bases; junction bases not matched to a gene: 7. The CDR3 is made up of 14 amino acids. From germline, CDR1 is SGHVS and CDR2 FQNEAQ. CDR3 in amino acids: CASSLQGAIYEQYF. The CDR3 DNA follows: TGTGCCAGCAGCCTTCAGGGGGCGATTTACGAGCAGTACTTC.

V gene TRBV19 combines with J gene TRBJ1-1; D not resolved. Trimming removed 3 bases at V and 1 base at J, with 9 bases between. CDR1 and CDR2 (germline): LNHDA, SQIVND (reference sequence). This CDR3 comprises 14 residues. CDR3 bases: TGTGCCAGTAGTATCCCAGATGGGAACACTGAAGCTTTCTTT. Its protein product is CASSIPDGNTEAFF.

The V and J genes are TRBV7-9 and TRBJ2-2; 9 bases align to TRBD1. V shed 6 bases and J 1 base; nucleotides not matched to a gene: 12. The germline V gene encodes CDR1 SEHNR and CDR2 FQNEAQ (reference sequence). The CDR3 is made up of 18 amino acids. The CDR3 coding sequence is TGTGCCAGCAGTTCCCGATCCCCGGGACAGGGGAACACCGGGGAGCTGTTTTTT. This translates into CASSSRSPGQGNTGELFF.

This clonotype was found a few times. This sequence joins TRBV27 and TRBJ2-3; 12 positions agree with TRBD2. J gave up 7 bases and V 5 bases, and 7 bases lay outside the gene matches. CDR1 and CDR2 (germline): MNHEY, SMNVEV (reference sequence). CDR3 length: 15 amino acids. CDR3 sequence reads: CASSPASGGAYTQYF. CDR3 in DNA: TGTGCCAGCAGTCCTGCTAGCGGGGGGGCTTATACGCAGTATTTT.

This clonotype occurred many times. The chain combines TRBV11-2 with TRBJ1-1; D perhaps matches TRBD1 (6 bases). Trimming removed 0 bases from V and 5 bases from J, with 13 bases in between. Germline-derived CDR1 and CDR2 are SGHAT and FQNNGV. The CDR3 consists of 15 residues. Here the CDR3 DNA reads TGTGCCAGCAGCTTAGATCTGGGGGCGGGAACTGAAGCTTTCTTT. As protein: CASSLDLGAGTEAFF.

Remarks on this clonotype: The DNA is omitted, as the CDR3 cannot be located on it reliably, and the CDR3 follows TCRdb's listing. The chain recombines TRBV6-1 with TRBJ1-5; TRBD1, the table's D call, lacks a check against the DNA. The CDR3 contains 17 residues when both ends are counted. Per the germline V gene, CDR1 is MNHNS and CDR2 is SASEGT. CDR3 region: CASSSSKSWGVGQPQHF.

J is TRBJ1-5 and V is TRBV7-2; TRBD1 aligns across 11 bases. The V gene end was trimmed by 4 bases and the J gene end by 2 bases; junction bases not matched to a gene: 4. CDR1 and CDR2 (germline): SGHTA, FQGNSA. This CDR3 is built from 16 residues. This CDR3 is CASSSRDRGGNQPQHF. CDR3 nucleotide sequence: TGTGCCAGCAGCTCCCGGGACAGGGGGGGCAATCAGCCCCAGCATTTT.

The chain employs TRBV28 and TRBJ1-4; D not resolved. This CDR3 is built from 16 residues. The germline V and J ends were trimmed by 5 bases and 2 bases, with 15 bases remaining between them. Looked up from germline, CDR1 is MDHEN and CDR2 is SYDVKM. CDR3 loop: CASSPWADDTNEKLFF. The CDR3 DNA is TGTGCCAGCAGTCCCTGGGCCGACGATACTAATGAAAAACTGTTTTTT.

The table lists this clonotype with a few counts. The chain recombines TRBV19 with TRBJ2-1; 10 bases map to TRBD2. This CDR3 region has 14 residues. Germline values: CDR1 LNHDA, CDR2 SQIVND (reference sequence). V lost 5 bases and J lost 7; bases outside the gene matches: 5. The CDR3 protein is CASSPPSGGNEQFF. The CDR3, as DNA: TGTGCCAGTAGTCCGCCTAGCGGGGGAAATGAGCAGTTCTTC.

The V call is TRBV28, the J call TRBJ2-3; 10 nucleotides align to TRBD2. This CDR3 contains 17 residues. Germline CDR1 reads MDHEN; CDR2 reads SYDVKM. Trimming at V came to 4 bases and at J to 3 bases, leaving 10 bases not matched to a gene. The CDR3 sequence: CASSSWTSGSLTDTQYF. The CDR3 DNA follows: TGTGCCAGCAGTTCATGGACTAGCGGAAGTCTAACAGATACGCAGTATTTT.

This clonotype has more than one count but fewer than ten. The chain employs TRBV29-1 and TRBJ1-1, with a possible D match to TRBD1 (5 bases). This CDR3 is 14 amino acids long. In germline, CDR1 is SQVTM, CDR2 ANQGSEA. V was clipped by 7 bases and J by 3 bases, with 18 bases between them. The CDR3 DNA reads as TGCAGCGCTGCGGGGAGGGGTGGGGACACTGAAGCTTTCTTT. Translation: CSAAGRGGDTEAFF. Full variable domain (outside the CDR3, taken from reference TRBV29-1 and TRBJ1-1): SAVISQKPSRDICQRGTSLTIQCQVDSQVTMMFWYRQQPGQSLTLIATANQGSEATYESGFVIDKFPISRPNLTFSTLTVSNMSPEDSSIYLCSAAGRGGDTEAFFGQGTRLTVV.

A single count supports this clonotype. Here the CDR3 DNA reads TGCGCCAGCAGCCAAGAGTATGCCTACGAGCAGTACTTC. Encoded protein: CASSQEYAYEQYF. The rearrangement links TRBV4-1 to TRBJ2-7; D uncertain. Trimming stripped 0 bases from V and 2 bases from J, with 5 bases between. This CDR3 has 13 residues. CDR1 and CDR2 from the germline V gene are MGHRA and YSYEKL.